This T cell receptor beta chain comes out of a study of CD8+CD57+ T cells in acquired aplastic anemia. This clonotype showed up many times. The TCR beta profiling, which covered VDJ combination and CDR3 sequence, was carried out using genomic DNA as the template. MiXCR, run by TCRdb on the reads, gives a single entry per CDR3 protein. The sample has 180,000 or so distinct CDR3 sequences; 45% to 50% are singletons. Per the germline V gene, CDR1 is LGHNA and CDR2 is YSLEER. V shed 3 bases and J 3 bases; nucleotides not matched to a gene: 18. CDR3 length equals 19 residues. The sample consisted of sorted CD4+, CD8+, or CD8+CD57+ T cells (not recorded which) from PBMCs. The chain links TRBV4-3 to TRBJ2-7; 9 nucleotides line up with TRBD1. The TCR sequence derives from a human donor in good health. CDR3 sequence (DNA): TGCGCCAGCAGCCATCCTAGGGGGGACAGGGTCCTTCCCCACTACGAGCAGTACTTC. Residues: CASSHPRGDRVLPHYEQYF.